A single sample gave rise to the 22 T cell receptor beta chains below, sequenced in a study of early T cells in non-severe SARS-CoV-2 infection. TCRdb ran MiXCR on the 5' RACE reads and lists one entry per CDR3 protein. The sample carries about 55,000 distinct CDR3 sequences, 9.5% to 15% recorded once. The sequencing input was whole blood. The receptors were sampled from an adult who was a healthcare worker with PCR-confirmed SARS-CoV-2 infection or an uninfected control (not recorded which).

The chain recombines TRBV18 with TRBJ2-7, with 8 bases that match TRBD2. The CDR3 covers 14 residues. In germline, CDR1 is KGHSH, CDR2 LQKENI. The V and J ends lost 4 bases and 2 bases, in that order; junction bases with no gene match: 4. CDR3 loop: CASSQSAGAYEQYF. The CDR3, as DNA: TGTGCCAGCTCACAGTCAGCGGGAGCCTACGAGCAGTACTTC. The variable domain in full, completed from reference TRBV18 and TRBJ2-7, reads NAGVMQNPRHLVRRRGQEARLRCSPMKGHSHVYWYRQLPEEGLKFMVYLQKENIIDESGMPKERFSAEFPKEGPSILRIQQVVRGDSAAYFCASSQSAGAYEQYFGPGTRLTVT.

This clonotype was recorded at least ten times. The chain employs TRBV7-2 and TRBJ2-2; unclear D gene. The CDR3 consists of 13 residues. V shed 5 bases and J shed 6 bases, with 10 bases lying between them. Germline CDR1 is SGHTA and CDR2 is FQGNSA. The CDR3 here is CASSPTLPGELFF. CDR3 DNA: TGTGCCAGCAGCCCGACCCTGCCCGGGGAGCTGTTTTTT. Variable domain in full (rest from reference TRBV7-2 and TRBJ2-2): GAGVSQSPSNKVTEKGKDVELRCDPISGHTALYWYRQSLGQGLEFLIYFQGNSAPDKSGLPSDRFSAERTGGSVSTLTIQRTQQEDSAVYLCASSPTLPGELFFGEGSRLTVL.

About this clonotype itself: A much larger clone lies one base from this, so it may be a read error. The rearrangement uses TRBV7-2 and TRBJ1-1; D is possibly TRBD1 (6 bases). This CDR3 has 15 amino acids. Germline loops: CDR1 SGHTA, CDR2 FQGNSA. The CDR3 loop reads CASNLGGTRNTEAFF. CDR3 nucleotide sequence: TGTGCCAGCAACTTAGGAGGGACACGGAACACTGAAGCTTTCTTT.

The J gene is TRBJ1-5, the V gene TRBV28; TRBD1 might be the D (6 bases). Germline CDR1 reads MDHEN; CDR2 reads SYDVKM. The CDR3 totals 15 residues. The germline V and J ends were trimmed by 7 bases and 7 bases, with 20 bases remaining between them. Here the CDR3 DNA reads TGTGCCAGCACCCGACGTACAGGGTTTCGGCAGCCCCAGCATTTT. Translation gives CASTRRTGFRQPQHF.

The CDR3 DNA reads TGTGCCAGCAGTTCAGGTTACACTGAAGCTTTCTTT. Translated, it gives CASSSGYTEAFF. V and J are TRBV28 and TRBJ1-1; D uncertain. V was cut by 4 bases and J by 3 bases, with 6 bases left in between. The CDR3 is made up of 12 amino acids. Per germline, CDR1 MDHEN and CDR2 SYDVKM.

This clonotype was observed a few times. The V call is TRBV19, the J call TRBJ2-1, with 7 bases that match TRBD1. Germline CDR1 is LNHDA and CDR2 is SQIVND (reference sequence). This CDR3 is 12 amino acids long. V was clipped by 9 bases and J by 6 bases; unmatched bases: 5. Here the CDR3 reads CASKTGANEQFF. CDR3 DNA: TGTGCCAGCAAAACAGGGGCCAATGAGCAGTTCTTC.

This clonotype was detected many times. The CDR3 nucleotides are TGTGCCAGCAGCTTAGTTGCGGGGGAAGCTTTCTTT. This sequence encodes CASSLVAGEAFF. This chain uses TRBV11-2 with TRBJ1-1; D uncertain. This CDR3 comprises 12 residues. Trimming left V 1 base short and J 8 bases short, with 8 bases between. Germline-derived CDR1 and CDR2 are SGHAT and FQNNGV.

This clonotype occurred a few times. The rearrangement links TRBV12-3 or TRBV12-4 to TRBJ2-1, with D tentatively TRBD1 (6 bases). Trimming took 3 bases from V and 8 from J, leaving 11 bases between them. The CDR3 totals 13 residues. The chain's CDR3 is CASSFSGVDEQFF. The CDR3 DNA follows: TGTGCCAGCAGTTTCTCAGGGGTTGATGAGCAGTTCTTC.

In this sample, this clonotype turned up many times. This sequence joins TRBV28 and TRBJ2-7, with 10 bases aligning to TRBD2. The germline gives CDR1 MDHEN, CDR2 SYDVKM. This CDR3 is 13 amino acids long. The CDR3 sequence is CASSTTGLATVIV. CDR3 nucleotides: TGTGCCAGCAGTACGACGGGACTAGCGACTGTTATCGTC.

This clonotype showed up many times. The V gene is TRBV6-5, the J gene TRBJ2-2, with 12 bases fitting TRBD2. J gave up 1 base and V 6 bases, and 3 bases lay outside the gene matches. This CDR3 spans 16 amino acids. Germline V CDR1 and CDR2: MNHEY, SVGAGI. For the CDR3, the DNA is TGTGCCAGCAGGGGACTAGCGGGCGGGAACACCGGGGAGCTGTTTTTT. Its translation: CASRGLAGGNTGELFF.

This chain uses TRBV6-2 or TRBV6-3 with TRBJ2-2, with D perhaps TRBD1 (5 bases). V shed 2 bases and J shed 3 bases, with 10 bases lying between them. Germline CDR1 reads MNHEY; CDR2 reads SVGEGT. The CDR3 sequence is 15 residues long. The CDR3 sequence: CASSYGNRYTGELFF. The DNA of the CDR3 is TGTGCCAGCAGTTACGGGAACAGGTACACCGGGGAGCTGTTTTTT.

The chain carries TRBV20-1 and TRBJ2-7; 7 bases align to TRBD2. The germline V gene encodes CDR1 DFQATT and CDR2 SNEGSKA (reference sequence). This CDR3 region has 14 residues. V lost 5 bases, J lost 4 bases, and 11 bases stayed unmatched. The CDR3 DNA follows: TGCAGTGCTCAAATGGGTGGCGGGAGATACGAGCAGTACTTC. Translated, it gives CSAQMGGGRYEQYF.

This clonotype occurred many times. This chain uses TRBV29-1 with TRBJ2-7; D unresolved. Trimming stripped 4 bases from V and 6 bases from J, with 13 bases between. The CDR3 has 12 residues. CDR1 and CDR2 (germline): SQVTM, ANQGSEA. The CDR3 protein is CSVVGSSSEQYF. The CDR3, as DNA: TGCAGCGTTGTTGGCTCGTCCAGCGAGCAGTACTTC.

This clonotype was found many times. V usage is TRBV12-3 or TRBV12-4 and J usage is TRBJ1-5; 7 nucleotides match TRBD1. There are 14 residues in the CDR3. J lost 4 bases, V lost 5 bases, and 5 bases had no gene match. CDR3 residues: CASSTGVGNQPQHF. CDR3 DNA: TGTGCCAGCAGTACAGGGGTAGGGAATCAGCCCCAGCATTTT.

This chain joins TRBV9 and TRBJ1-6; TRBD1 is a possible D gene (5 bases). CDR3 length: 15 residues. CDR1 and CDR2 (germline): SGDLS, YYNGEE. The germline V and J ends were trimmed by 4 bases and 5 bases, with 13 bases remaining between them. In DNA form, the CDR3 reads TGTGCCAGCAGCCCCTCTGGGGGGGATAATTCACCCCTCCACTTT. As protein: CASSPSGGDNSPLHF. Drawing the rest from reference TRBV9 and TRBJ1-6, the complete variable domain is DSGVTQTPKHLITATGQRVTLRCSPRSGDLSVYWYQQSLDQGLQFLIQYYNGEERAKGNILERFSAQQFPDLHSELNLSSLELGDSALYFCASSPSGGDNSPLHFGNGTRLTVT.

This clonotype has more than one count but fewer than ten. V is TRBV4-2 and J is TRBJ2-7; 7 bases align to TRBD1. Germline loops: CDR1 LGHNA, CDR2 YNFKEQ. The CDR3 sequence is 17 residues long. The V and J ends lost 0 bases and 3 bases, in that order; junction bases with no gene match: 11. CDR3 DNA sequence: TGTGCCAGCAGCCAAGATTTCCATTCGGGACAGTTCTACGAGCAGTACTTC. It codes for CASSQDFHSGQFYEQYF.

At least ten counts were recorded for this clonotype. V is TRBV4-1 and J is TRBJ2-2, with D possibly TRBD2 on 5 matching bases. V shed 4 bases and J shed 2 bases, with 11 bases lying between them. CDR3 length: 15 residues. Germline V lookup: CDR1 MGHRA, CDR2 YSYEKL. The CDR3 DNA is TGCGCCAGCAGCCCCAGCGGTGGAAACACCGGGGAGCTGTTTTTT. This gives the protein CASSPSGGNTGELFF.

This clonotype is a singleton in its sample. The V and J genes are TRBV3-1 and TRBJ2-5, with D possibly TRBD2 on 5 matching bases. Between the trimmed V and J ends, which lost 4 bases and 5 bases, there was a span of 17 bases. The germline V gene encodes CDR1 LGHDT and CDR2 YNNKEL (reference sequence). The CDR3 consists of 15 residues. The CDR3 DNA is TGTGCCAGCAGCCCACTACTAGTCGGGTTGGAGACCCAGTACTTC. It specifies CASSPLLVGLETQYF.

The sample holds many counts of this clonotype. The rearrangement links TRBV7-2 to TRBJ2-7; tentatively, D is TRBD2 (6 bases). Germline V gene sequence: CDR1 SGHTA, CDR2 FQGNSA. CDR3 size: 13 residues. V gave up 3 bases and J gave up 3 bases, with 9 bases separating them. CDR3 loop: CASSLEGGYEQYF. The CDR3 bases are TGTGCCAGCAGCTTGGAGGGTGGCTACGAGCAGTACTTC.

This clonotype has only a few counts. The J gene is TRBJ1-2, the V gene TRBV7-9; no firm D call. V gave up 7 bases and J gave up 5 bases, with 17 bases separating them. Germline values: CDR1 SEHNR, CDR2 FQNEAQ (reference sequence). This CDR3 contains 14 residues. CDR3 sequence: CASTHYVAEYGYTF. CDR3 in DNA: TGTGCCAGCACCCATTATGTGGCAGAATATGGCTACACCTTC.

This clonotype was seen more than once but under ten times. This chain links TRBV4-1 with TRBJ2-6; tentative D call: TRBD1 (6 bases). This CDR3 has 18 residues. CDR1 is MGHRA and CDR2 is YSYEKL in the germline V gene. Between the trimmed V and J ends, which lost 1 base and 0 bases, there was a span of 13 bases. DNA of the CDR3: TGCGCCAGCAGCCAAGGCGACAGGTTTTCCTCTGGGGCCAACGTCCTGACTTTC. Residues: CASSQGDRFSSGANVLTF.

The chain employs TRBV5-6 and TRBJ2-5; D is perhaps TRBD2 (5 bases). From germline, CDR1 is SGHDT and CDR2 YYEEEE. V was trimmed by 4 bases and J by 1 base, leaving 8 bases between them. CDR3 length equals 13 residues. CDR3 in amino acids: CASSQDFQETQYF. The CDR3 nucleotides are TGTGCCAGCAGCCAGGACTTCCAAGAGACCCAGTACTTC.